This TCR beta chain emerged from a study of cytomegalovirus exposure and HLA in healthy donors (TCRdb year 2017). In the study overall: An earlier analysis of approximately 600 of the donors reported roughly 270 Gb of sequence data and about 100 million unique TCR beta sequences from 150 million to 200 million T cells. Because of strong linkage in the cohort, roughly five DR-DQ haplotypes were treated as single units for association and clustering. A later analysis re-analyzed previously published TCR beta repertoires from about 600 donors and added high-resolution HLA genotyping to study TCR occurrence patterns. All discovery cohort repertoires had been generated using a single sequencing platform. A later genetic analysis took genome-wide SNP genotypes for about three fifths of the 666 donors and used that subset as a discovery cohort. An early release that covered fewer than 800 HLA-typed donors contained approximately 300 gigabases of sequencing data and about 84 million unique TCR sequences. Class I and class II HLA loci were covered by the typing at four-digit resolution. Among 300 to 500 genotyped donors of the cohort, an average of about 220,000 unique TCR beta nucleotide sequences was sequenced per donor, of which 15% to 20% were non-productive. Typing coverage varied by locus: about 620-630 donors for A, B, C, DRB1 and DQB1; approximately 500 for DQA1; 606 for DPA1; 450 to 480 for DPB1. The study aimed to test whether cataloging public T cell receptors could reveal signatures of past pathogen exposure. A separate validation cohort of roughly 130 different subjects was used in addition to the roughly 700-subject first cohort. The study used immunosequencing to profile the T cell repertoires of more than 650 subjects and linked those repertoires to cytomegalovirus serostatus. Donor age, sex, ethnicity and CMV serostatus were compiled alongside the repertoire data. To predict cytomegalovirus infection status, the study combined high-throughput TCR immunosequencing, statistical association of individual TCRs with disease status, and machine learning. Rather than drawing on any new phenotypic data, the later analysis identified candidate immune exposures from TCR beta sequences and the way those sequences occurred across donors. The genetic ancestry cluster associated with self-reported Caucasian donors included 65% to 90% of the approximately 400 genotyped donors. To decide whether each TCR beta V gene segment behaved as functional or pseudogenic, an earlier analysis of some 600 of the donors relied on high-throughput TCR beta sequencing. Results the study describes overall, beyond this receptor: A cluster of highly shared sequence variants was judged likely to represent a technical artifact of the sequencing pipeline. A further reported finding was that TCR beta sequences accurately predicted the HLA-A and HLA-B alleles for most subjects in the first cohort. Some IMGT-functional V segments, including TRBV6-2 and TRBV6-3, could not be told apart with the 87-base-pair reads, so those segments were excluded. The earlier analysis of nearly 600 of the donors excluded approximately 15 rarely observed V segments, including chromosome 9 orphons, because counts were too low. In an earlier analysis of about 550 of the donors, most TCR beta V segments were observed in productive rearrangements about 87% or about 30% of the time, broadly matching IMGT annotations. In a later genetic analysis, a missense DCLRE1C variant was associated with V-gene and J-gene trimming of TCR beta chains, and the association was replicated in an independent cohort. Because HLA typing was missing for some donors at each locus, association tests included only the typed subset. Several of the top co-occurrence clusters appeared to be linked to parvovirus B19, influenza, CMV and Epstein-Barr virus, according to a later analysis. CMV serostatus was the only immune exposure information available for the cohort. The cohort was sequenced for TCR beta chains only, and without alpha or paired-chain data the features that could be detected were limited. Most TCR sequences were observed very rarely across donors, whereas some public TCRs were present in many individuals. According to a later analysis, most CMV-associated TCR beta chains appeared to be HLA-restricted, and the HLA associations seemed to be driven largely by CMV exposure. Cytomegalovirus status was reported to be diagnosed by the classifier with high specificity and sensitivity in both the original and validation cohorts. The authors suggested that the approach could potentially be extended to other disease states and immunological phenotypes. Compared with equally common non-associated chains, HLA-associated TCR beta chains in a later analysis were more clonally expanded and had lower generation probabilities. Strong co-occurrence of HLA alleles, especially DR and DQ, made assigning TCR associations to individual alleles difficult. In a later analysis, the rate of TCR association differed among HLA loci, with DRB1 alleles having the most associated TCRs and HLA-C alleles having the fewest. Correlated functional status among segregating V segments might reflect linkage disequilibrium, but an unknown experimental factor could not be ruled out. A total of 150 to 200 TCR beta chains were listed by the study as associated with cytomegalovirus. In vitro tests confirmed that three of the cytomegalovirus-associated TCR beta chains recognize cytomegalovirus antigens. At a false discovery rate of 0.05, a later analysis linked some 17,000 TCR beta sequences to specific HLA alleles. Presence/absence analyses assumed roughly uniform sequencing depth across donors, an assumption that may not hold. Compared with the approximately 710-donor mean, donors in an Asian-associated ancestry cluster had fewer N-insertions in productive TCRs, according to a later genetic analysis.

The cohort was made up of 666 healthy bone marrow donors. At the time of sampling, every cohort member was nominally healthy, though immune exposures that went unrecorded were likely present. The donor was CMV seropositive and was included in the group of 250 to 300 seropositive cohort members. A peripheral blood sample was provided by each donor, and peripheral blood mononuclear cells were used for TCR beta sequencing. Genomic DNA extraction from the blood cell samples was performed with the Qiagen DNeasy Blood Extraction Kit. This clone was detected many times. The specificity of this receptor is unknown. There are no base qualities to consult, and no much larger clone falls within one base. The CDR3 contains 13 residues, cysteine and phenylalanine counted. Only CDR3 DNA is held: 39 bases, read in frame from base 1. From the germline V gene, CDR1 is MDHEN and CDR2 is SYDVKM. Trimming leaves V shorter by 6 bases and J shorter by 9 bases, with the junction holding 8 bases beyond the gene matches.

The receptor library was made with the immunoSEQ multiplex PCR assay. For the multiplex PCR, a mixture combining 60 forward primers for TCR Vbeta segments and 13 reverse primers for TCR Jbeta segments was used. The CDR3 region of rearranged TCR beta genes was amplified from genomic DNA by a multiplex PCR assay. The Illumina HiSeq System was used to sequence the amplified TCR beta libraries as 87-base-pair reads. The authors' pipeline ran thus. In a later analysis, 77 million or so unique TCR beta chains were counted across the approximately 620 repertoires, and roughly 11 million of these chains were shared by at least two donors. Raw reads were error-corrected and collapsed into unique sequences by a nearest-neighbor algorithm in which closely related sequences were merged to remove PCR and sequencing errors. To assign V, D and J gene segments, CDR3 sequences were aligned to IMGT reference sequences. For a sequence to be retained, at least a six-nucleotide match to both a V gene segment and a J gene segment was required. A rearrangement counted as productive if the CDR3 had no stop codons and remained in frame with V and J, and every other rearrangement counted as non-productive. CDR3 was defined according to IMGT convention as the region running from the second conserved V-encoded cysteine to the conserved J-encoded phenylalanine. In an earlier analysis of 550 to 650 of the donors, sequences lacking an unambiguous match to a single V gene segment were excluded. An earlier analysis of fewer than 750 of the donors classified V segments as functional when productive rearrangements were above 56.7% and as segregating when the standard deviation between donors was above 5%. A statistical classification framework was built to diagnose cytomegalovirus status from the catalog of TCR beta chain sequences. A later analysis assigned V and J genes by comparing TCR nucleotide sequences with IMGT/GENE-DB human TR gene sequences. The TCRdist pipeline was used in a later analysis to assign CDR3 sequences and most-parsimonious VDJ recombination scenarios. In a later analysis, every TCR beta chain was defined by the combination of its CDR3 amino acid sequence and its V-gene family, and reads without a unique V-gene family were dropped. To address suspected cross-contamination and a sequencing artifact, a later analysis removed 592 highly shared, low-generation-probability nucleotide sequences. In a later analysis, a clonal expansion index for each public chain was calculated from normalized within-repertoire ranks of inferred template counts. A later analysis computed generation probabilities with a VDJ recombination model fitted to out-of-frame rearrangements, and checked the results against IGoR. In a later analysis, TCR-TCR, TCR-HLA and TCR-CMV co-occurrence was scored with hypergeometric tests, and a repertoire-size bias correction was applied to TCR pairs. False discovery rates were estimated in a later analysis by permuting HLA or CMV assignments 20 times. A later analysis grouped co-occurring TCRs with DBSCAN, adding TCRdist sequence similarity when clustering within HLA-allele-positive subsets. For co-occurrence clustering, repertoires with fewer than 30,000 or more than 120,000 public chains were excluded, along with five or six repertoires with anomalous nucleotide sharing. TCRdb mirrors the immuneACCESS table, restricted to in-frame sequences. Some clones are absent from its copies; in checked studies, under half trace to an unresolved V gene, and the reason for the others is unknown. V and J calls and clone size come straight from that table; D and trimming were deduced from the DNA. Counted in this sample were approximately 100,000 clones; roughly 9.4% of them appeared once. Of the sample, 5% to 5.5% is held by the ten largest clones.

Sequenced sample: PBMCs. Rearrangement joined TRBV28 to TRBJ1-1, and 9 bases in between align with TRBD1. The sequence came from a man aged 50 to 59 in good health and CMV-seropositive. The DNA sequence is TGTGCCAGCAGGACAGGGGGTACTACTCAAGCTTTCTTT. Its protein reads: CASRTGGTTQAFF.